This T cell receptor (beta chain) was recorded in a study of cytomegalovirus exposure and HLA in healthy donors. The junction had 16 bases not matched to a gene; V was cut back by 4 bases and J by 1 base. The germline V gene has CDR1 LNHDA and CDR2 SQIVND (reference sequence). This CDR3 is 21 amino acids long. In the PCR, 60 Vbeta and 13 Jbeta primers were used. This table comes from immunoSEQ multiplex PCR, and its TCRdb copy is limited to in-frame clones, with some not included. This table holds 110,000 or so clones, around three quarters found once. Sequencing input: PBMCs. This sequence was found in a man between 18 and 29 years old in good health and CMV-seropositive. V usage is TRBV19 and J usage is TRBJ2-5, with 15 bases fitting TRBD2. CDR3: CASSNHYPGTSGGPFQETQYF. The DNA of the CDR3 is TGTGCCAGTAGTAATCATTACCCCGGGACTAGCGGGGGGCCTTTCCAAGAGACCCAGTACTTC.